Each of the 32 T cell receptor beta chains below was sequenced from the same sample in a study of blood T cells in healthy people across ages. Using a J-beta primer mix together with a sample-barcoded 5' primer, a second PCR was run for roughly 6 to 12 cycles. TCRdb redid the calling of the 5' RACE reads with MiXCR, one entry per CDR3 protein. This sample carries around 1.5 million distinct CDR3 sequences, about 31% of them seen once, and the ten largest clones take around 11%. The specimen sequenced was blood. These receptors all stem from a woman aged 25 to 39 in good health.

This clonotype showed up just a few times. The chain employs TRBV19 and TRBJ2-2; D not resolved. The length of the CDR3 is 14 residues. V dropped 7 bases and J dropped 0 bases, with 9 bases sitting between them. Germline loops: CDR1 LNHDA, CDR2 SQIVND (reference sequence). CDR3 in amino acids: CASKRRSNTGELFF. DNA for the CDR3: TGTGCCAGTAAGAGGCGGTCGAACACCGGGGAGCTGTTTTTT.

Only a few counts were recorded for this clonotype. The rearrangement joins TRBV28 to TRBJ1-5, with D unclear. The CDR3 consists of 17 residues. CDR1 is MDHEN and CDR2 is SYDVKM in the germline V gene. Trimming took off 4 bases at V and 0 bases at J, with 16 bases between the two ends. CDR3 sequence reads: CASSSPGFANSNQPQHF. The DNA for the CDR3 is TGTGCCAGCAGTTCCCCGGGGTTTGCCAATAGCAATCAGCCCCAGCATTTT.

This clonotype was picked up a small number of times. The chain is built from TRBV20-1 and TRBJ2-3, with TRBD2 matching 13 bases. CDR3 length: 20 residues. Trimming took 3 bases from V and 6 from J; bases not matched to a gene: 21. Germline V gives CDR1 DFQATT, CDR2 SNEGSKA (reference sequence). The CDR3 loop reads CSASLLAGGLPHVLSDTQYF. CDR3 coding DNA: TGCAGTGCTAGTCTACTAGCGGGGGGGTTACCCCACGTTCTTAGCGATACGCAGTATTTT.

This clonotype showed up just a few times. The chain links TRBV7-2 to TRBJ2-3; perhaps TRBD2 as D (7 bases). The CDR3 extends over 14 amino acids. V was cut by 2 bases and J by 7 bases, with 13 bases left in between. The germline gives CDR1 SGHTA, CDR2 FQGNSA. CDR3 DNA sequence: TGTGCCAGCAGCTTAATAGGGGGGGGCAATACGCAGTATTTT. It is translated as CASSLIGGGNTQYF.

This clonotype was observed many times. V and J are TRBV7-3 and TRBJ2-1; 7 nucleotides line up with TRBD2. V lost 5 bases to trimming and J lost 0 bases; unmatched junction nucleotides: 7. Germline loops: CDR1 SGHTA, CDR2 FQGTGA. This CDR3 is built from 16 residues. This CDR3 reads CASSHPGGSSYNEQFF. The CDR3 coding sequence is TGTGCCAGCAGCCACCCCGGGGGGAGCTCCTACAATGAGCAGTTCTTC.

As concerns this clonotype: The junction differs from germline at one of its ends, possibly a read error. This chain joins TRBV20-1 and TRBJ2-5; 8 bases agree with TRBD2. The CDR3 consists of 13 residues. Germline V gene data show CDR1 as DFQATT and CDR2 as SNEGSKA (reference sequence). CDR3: CSAKRGSQGTQYF. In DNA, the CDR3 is TGCAGTGCTAAGCGGGGGAGCCAAGGGACCCAGTACTTC.

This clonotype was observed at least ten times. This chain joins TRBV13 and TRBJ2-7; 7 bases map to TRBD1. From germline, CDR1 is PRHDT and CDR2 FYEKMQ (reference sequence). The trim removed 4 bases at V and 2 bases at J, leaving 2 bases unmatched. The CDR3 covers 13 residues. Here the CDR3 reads CASSWGTAYEQYF. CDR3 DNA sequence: TGTGCCAGCAGCTGGGGGACAGCCTACGAGCAGTACTTC.

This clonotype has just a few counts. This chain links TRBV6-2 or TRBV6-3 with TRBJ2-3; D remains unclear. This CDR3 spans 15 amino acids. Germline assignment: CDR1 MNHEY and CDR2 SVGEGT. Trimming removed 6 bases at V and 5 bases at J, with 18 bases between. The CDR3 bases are TGTGCCAGCAGAGATCGACCAGGCGCCCAAGATACGCAGTATTTT. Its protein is CASRDRPGAQDTQYF.

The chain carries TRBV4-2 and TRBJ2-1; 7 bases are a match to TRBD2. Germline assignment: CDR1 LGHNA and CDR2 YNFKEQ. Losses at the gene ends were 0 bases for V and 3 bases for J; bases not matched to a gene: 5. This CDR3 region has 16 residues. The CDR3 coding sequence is TGTGCCAGCAGCCAAGAATACGGGGGGAACTACAATGAGCAGTTCTTC. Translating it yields CASSQEYGGNYNEQFF.

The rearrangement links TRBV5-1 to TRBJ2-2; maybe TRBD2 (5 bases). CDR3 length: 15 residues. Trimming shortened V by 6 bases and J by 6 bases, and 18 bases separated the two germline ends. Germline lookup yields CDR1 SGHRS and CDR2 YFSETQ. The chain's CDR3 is CASNHLPGSPGELFF. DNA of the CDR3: TGCGCCAGCAACCACCTACCGGGGAGTCCCGGGGAGCTGTTTTTT.

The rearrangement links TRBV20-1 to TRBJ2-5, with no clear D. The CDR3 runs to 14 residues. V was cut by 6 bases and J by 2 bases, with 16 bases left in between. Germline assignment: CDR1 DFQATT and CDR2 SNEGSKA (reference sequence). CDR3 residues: CSACRLTGQETQYF. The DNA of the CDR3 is TGCAGTGCGTGCCGCCTGACCGGACAAGAGACCCAGTACTTC.

In DNA, the CDR3 is TGCGCCAGCAGCCAAGATGGGGGGAGGAATTCACCCCTCCACTTT. Protein sequence: CASSQDGGRNSPLHF. This chain uses TRBV4-1 with TRBJ1-6, with D possibly being TRBD1 (5 bases). V lost 0 bases and J lost 7, with 10 bases in between. CDR1 and CDR2 (germline): MGHRA, YSYEKL. The CDR3 has 15 residues.

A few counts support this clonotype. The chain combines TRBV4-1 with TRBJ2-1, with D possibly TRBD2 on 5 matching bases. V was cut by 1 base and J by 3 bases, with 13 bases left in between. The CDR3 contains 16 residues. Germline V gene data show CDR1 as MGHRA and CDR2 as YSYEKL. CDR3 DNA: TGCGCCAGCAGCCAAGCACTAGTTCGGGACTACAATGAGCAGTTCTTC. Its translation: CASSQALVRDYNEQFF.

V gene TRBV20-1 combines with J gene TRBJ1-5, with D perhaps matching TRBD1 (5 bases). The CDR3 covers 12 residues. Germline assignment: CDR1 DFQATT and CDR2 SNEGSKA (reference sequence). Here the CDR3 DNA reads TGCAGCGTCAAGGGGTCATCTCAGCCCCAGCATTTT. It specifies CSVKGSSQPQHF.

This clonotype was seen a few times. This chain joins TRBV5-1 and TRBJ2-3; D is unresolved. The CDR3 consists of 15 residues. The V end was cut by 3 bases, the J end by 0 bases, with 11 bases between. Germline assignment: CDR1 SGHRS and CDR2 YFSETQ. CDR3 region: CASSYLGLSTDTQYF. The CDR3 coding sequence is TGCGCCAGCAGCTACCTAGGGTTAAGCACAGATACGCAGTATTTT.

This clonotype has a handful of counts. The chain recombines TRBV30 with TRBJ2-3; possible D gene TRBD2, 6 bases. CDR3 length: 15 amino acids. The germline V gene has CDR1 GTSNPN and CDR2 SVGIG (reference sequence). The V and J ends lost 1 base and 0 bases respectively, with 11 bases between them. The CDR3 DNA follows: TGTGCCTGGAGTGGCTTAGCGGCTAGCACAGATACGCAGTATTTT. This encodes CAWSGLAASTDTQYF.

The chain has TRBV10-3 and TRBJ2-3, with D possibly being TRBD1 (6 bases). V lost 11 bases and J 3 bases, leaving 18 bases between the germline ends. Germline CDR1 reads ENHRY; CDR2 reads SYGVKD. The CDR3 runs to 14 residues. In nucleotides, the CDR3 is TGTGCCGCGAGCCTCAGGGGATGGACAGATACGCAGTATTTT. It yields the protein CAASLRGWTDTQYF.

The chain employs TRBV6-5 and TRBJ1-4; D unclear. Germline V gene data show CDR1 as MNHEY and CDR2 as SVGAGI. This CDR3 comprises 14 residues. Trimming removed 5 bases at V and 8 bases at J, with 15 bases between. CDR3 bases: TGTGCCAGCAGTCAAGAGGGCGTCGGAGAAAAACTGTTTTTT. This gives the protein CASSQEGVGEKLFF.

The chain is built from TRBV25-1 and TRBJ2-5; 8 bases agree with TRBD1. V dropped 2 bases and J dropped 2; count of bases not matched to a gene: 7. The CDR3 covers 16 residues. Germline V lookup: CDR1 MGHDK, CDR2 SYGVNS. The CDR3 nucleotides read TGTGCCAGCAGTGAACCTCGGACAGGGCTACAAGAGACCCAGTACTTC. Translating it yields CASSEPRTGLQETQYF.

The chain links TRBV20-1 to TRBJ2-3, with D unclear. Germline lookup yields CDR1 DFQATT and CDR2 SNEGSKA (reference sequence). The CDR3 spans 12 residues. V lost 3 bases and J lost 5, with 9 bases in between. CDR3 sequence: CSASTRKDTQYF. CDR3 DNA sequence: TGCAGTGCTAGTACACGTAAAGATACGCAGTATTTT.

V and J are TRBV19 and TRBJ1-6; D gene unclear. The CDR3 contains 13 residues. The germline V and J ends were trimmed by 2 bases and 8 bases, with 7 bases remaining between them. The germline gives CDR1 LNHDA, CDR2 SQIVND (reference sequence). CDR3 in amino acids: CASSILSDSPLHF. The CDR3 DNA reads TGTGCCAGTAGTATACTGAGCGATTCACCCCTCCACTTT.

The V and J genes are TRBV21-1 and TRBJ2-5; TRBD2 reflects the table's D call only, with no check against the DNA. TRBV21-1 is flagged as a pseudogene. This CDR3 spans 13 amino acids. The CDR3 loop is CASTRRGVETQYF. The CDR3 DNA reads TGTGCCAGCACACGTCGGGGAGTGGAGACCCAGTACTTC.

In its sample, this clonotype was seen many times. CDR3 region: CASSSWGAYEQYF. DNA for the CDR3: TGTGCCAGCAGTTCCTGGGGGGCTTACGAGCAGTACTTC. The chain couples TRBV6-2 or TRBV6-3 to TRBJ2-7, with D perhaps TRBD1 or TRBD2 (6 bases each). The CDR3 runs 13 residues. Per the germline V gene, CDR1 is MNHEY and CDR2 is SVGEGT. Trimming removed 4 bases at V and 4 bases at J, with 11 bases between.

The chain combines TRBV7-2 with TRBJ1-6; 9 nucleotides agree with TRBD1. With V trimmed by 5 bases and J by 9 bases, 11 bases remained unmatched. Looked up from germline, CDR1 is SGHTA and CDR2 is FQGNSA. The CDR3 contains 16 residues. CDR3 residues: CASSTGQGRASSPLHF. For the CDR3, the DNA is TGTGCCAGCAGCACAGGACAGGGGCGGGCTAGTTCACCCCTCCACTTT.

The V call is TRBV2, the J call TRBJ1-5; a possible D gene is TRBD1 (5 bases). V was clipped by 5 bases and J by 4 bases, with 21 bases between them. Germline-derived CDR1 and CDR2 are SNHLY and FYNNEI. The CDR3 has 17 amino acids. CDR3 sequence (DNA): TGTGCCAGCAGTAAGGGAGGGGCACCGGGGGATAATCAGCCCCAGCATTTT. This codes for CASSKGGAPGDNQPQHF.

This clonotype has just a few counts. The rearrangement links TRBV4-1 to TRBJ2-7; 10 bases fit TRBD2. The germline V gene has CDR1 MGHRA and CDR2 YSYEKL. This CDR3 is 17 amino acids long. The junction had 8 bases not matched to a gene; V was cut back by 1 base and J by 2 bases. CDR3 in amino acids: CASSQGRTSGLTYEQYF. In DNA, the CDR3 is TGCGCCAGCAGCCAAGGGAGGACTAGCGGTTTAACCTACGAGCAGTACTTC.

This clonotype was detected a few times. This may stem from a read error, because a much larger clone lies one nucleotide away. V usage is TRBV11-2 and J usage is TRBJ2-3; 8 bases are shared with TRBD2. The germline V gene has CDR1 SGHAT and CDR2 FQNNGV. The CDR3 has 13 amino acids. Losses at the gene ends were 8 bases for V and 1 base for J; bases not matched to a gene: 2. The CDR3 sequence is CASQLAGTDTQYF. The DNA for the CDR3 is TGTGCCAGCCAACTAGCGGGCACAGATACGCAGTATTTT.

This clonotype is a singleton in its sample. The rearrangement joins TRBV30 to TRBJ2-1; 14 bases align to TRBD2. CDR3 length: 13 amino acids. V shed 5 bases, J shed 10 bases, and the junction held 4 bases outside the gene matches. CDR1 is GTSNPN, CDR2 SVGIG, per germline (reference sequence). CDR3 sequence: CAWETSGGAEQFF. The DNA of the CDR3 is TGTGCCTGGGAGACTAGCGGGGGGGCAGAGCAGTTCTTC.

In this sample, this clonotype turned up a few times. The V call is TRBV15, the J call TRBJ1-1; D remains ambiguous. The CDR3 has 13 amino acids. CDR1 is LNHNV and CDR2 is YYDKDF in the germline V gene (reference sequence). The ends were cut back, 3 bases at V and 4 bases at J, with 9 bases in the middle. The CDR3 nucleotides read TGTGCCACCAGCAGGGGATTGGGCACTGAAGCTTTCTTT. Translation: CATSRGLGTEAFF.

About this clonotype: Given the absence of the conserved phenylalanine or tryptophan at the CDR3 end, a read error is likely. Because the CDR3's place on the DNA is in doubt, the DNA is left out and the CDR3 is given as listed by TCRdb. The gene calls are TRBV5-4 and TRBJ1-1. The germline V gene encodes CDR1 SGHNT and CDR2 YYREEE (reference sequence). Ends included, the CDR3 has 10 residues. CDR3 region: CASSFAGLSG.

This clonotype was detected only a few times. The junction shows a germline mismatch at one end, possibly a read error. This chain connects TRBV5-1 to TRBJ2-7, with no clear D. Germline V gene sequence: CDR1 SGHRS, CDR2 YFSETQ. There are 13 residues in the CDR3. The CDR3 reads CASTLGLGDEQYF. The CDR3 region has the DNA TGCGCCAGCACCTTGGGGTTAGGCGACGAGCAGTACTTC.

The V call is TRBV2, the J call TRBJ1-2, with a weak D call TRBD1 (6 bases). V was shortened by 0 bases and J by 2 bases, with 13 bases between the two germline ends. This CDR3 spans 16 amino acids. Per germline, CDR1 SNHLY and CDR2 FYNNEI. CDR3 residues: CASSEARRGGNYGYTF. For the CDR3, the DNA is TGTGCCAGCAGTGAAGCAAGGAGGGGGGGAAACTATGGCTACACCTTC.